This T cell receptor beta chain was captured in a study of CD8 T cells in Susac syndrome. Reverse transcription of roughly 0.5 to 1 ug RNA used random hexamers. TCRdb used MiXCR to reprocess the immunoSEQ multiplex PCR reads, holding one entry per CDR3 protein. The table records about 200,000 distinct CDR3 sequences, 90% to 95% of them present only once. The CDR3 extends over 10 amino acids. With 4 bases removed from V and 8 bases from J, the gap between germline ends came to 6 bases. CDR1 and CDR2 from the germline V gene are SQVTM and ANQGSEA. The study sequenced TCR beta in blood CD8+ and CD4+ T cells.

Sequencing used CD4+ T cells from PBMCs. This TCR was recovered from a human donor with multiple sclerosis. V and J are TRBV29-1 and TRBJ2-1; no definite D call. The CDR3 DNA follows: TGCAGCGTTGCCTTCTATGAGCAGTTCTTC. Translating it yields CSVAFYEQFF.